A few counts support the clone carrying this T cell receptor beta chain. What it binds is unknown. Every bit of the isolated RNA underwent reverse transcription, so sequencing read expressed TCRB transcripts. Profiling relied on immunoSEQ multiplex PCR, and the TCRdb table lists in-frame clones only, not all of them. The data show some 220,000 clones, with about a tenth seen just once and over 1% held by the top ten. This record comes from a study of beta chain features in type 1 diabetes. General study findings and limits: Within the patient group, naive, central memory and Treg TCRB repertoires appeared more similar to each other than within healthy donors.

The CDR3 loop spans 12 amino acids. The germline CDR1 and CDR2 sequences are SEHNR and FQNEAQ (reference sequence). The V end lost 3 bases, the J end lost 5 bases, and 8 bases lay between the germline ends. This receptor was identified in a man aged 18 to 35 in good health. Sequenced input: central memory CD4+ T cells from blood. V and J are TRBV7-9 and TRBJ2-7; D possibly matches TRBD1 or TRBD2 (5 bases each). CDR3: CASSLTADEQYF. The CDR3 region has the DNA TGTGCCAGCAGCTTGACAGCGGACGAGCAGTACTTC.